A selection of T cell receptor beta chains follows, all from one sample in a study of early T cells in non-severe SARS-CoV-2 infection. TCRdb independently ran MiXCR on the 5' RACE reads; one entry per CDR3 protein. The profile shows approximately 67,000 distinct CDR3 sequences, around 10% of them singletons. Specimen: whole blood. The receptors originated from an adult who was a healthcare worker with PCR-confirmed SARS-CoV-2 infection or an uninfected control (not recorded which). Both conserved end residues are part of each CDR3. A D gene is named only where the DNA matches it firmly. Expanded clones get a size class; other rows say once, few or many, or leave the size out.

>TRBJ2-3|few|-|TRBV14
CARPVHRATDTQYF
TGTGCCAGGCCAGTTCACAGGGCGACAGATACGCAGTATTTT
>TRBJ1-1|many|-|TRBV7-6
CASSLAIQGQAFF
TGTGCCAGCAGCTTAGCGATCCAGGGCCAAGCTTTCTTT
>TRBJ2-1|few|-|TRBV21-1
CASSKAGPNEQFF
TGTGCCAGCAGCAAAGCGGGCCCAAATGAGCAGTTCTTC
>TRBJ1-1|many|-|TRBV6-5
CASSYSTLGGTEAFF
TGTGCCAGCAGTTACTCGACATTGGGGGGCACTGAAGCTTTCTTT
>TRBJ1-1|many|-|TRBV18
CASSPPVHEAFF
TGTGCCAGCTCACCACCAGTTCACGAAGCTTTCTTT
>TRBJ2-7|many|TRBD1|TRBV6-6
CASSYFRDRAHEQYF
TGTGCCAGCAGTTACTTCCGGGACAGGGCCCACGAGCAGTACTTC
>TRBJ2-6|many|-|TRBV5-6
CASSLAVDSGANVLTF
TGTGCCAGCAGCTTGGCCGTCGACTCTGGGGCCAACGTCCTGACTTTC
>TRBJ1-3|many|-|TRBV6-5
CASSYSVKGNTIYF
TGTGCCAGCAGTTACTCCGTAAAAGGAAACACCATATATTTT
>TRBJ1-2|many|TRBD1|TRBV6-1
CASSESPFAGGAGYTF
TGTGCCAGCAGTGAATCGCCTTTTGCAGGGGGCGCTGGCTACACCTTC
>TRBJ2-7|-|-|TRBV20-1
CSARDEQIYEQYF
TGCAGTGCTAGAGATGAACAGATCTACGAGCAGTACTTC
>TRBJ1-6|many|-|TRBV28
CASSTVDGYRSPLHF
TGTGCCAGCAGCACAGTTGATGGTTATAGATCACCCCTCCACTTT
>TRBJ2-7|-|TRBD2|TRBV20-1
CSGSAGGYEQYF
TGCAGTGGAAGCGCGGGAGGCTACGAGCAGTACTTC
>TRBJ1-1|-|-|TRBV29-1
CSVVRQGGTEAFF
TGCAGCGTTGTTCGTCAGGGTGGCACTGAAGCTTTCTTT
>TRBJ1-5|-|-|TRBV12-5
CASGLGTSLSNQPQHF
TGTGCTAGTGGTTTAGGGACGTCCCTTAGCAATCAGCCCCAGCATTTT
>TRBJ2-3|many|-|TRBV12-3/TRBV12-4
CASRSRTTQKKTQYF
TGTGCCAGCAGGTCCCGGACGACTCAGAAGAAAACGCAGTATTTT
>TRBJ1-1|-|-|TRBV7-2
CASRPLEGARTEAFF
TGTGCCAGCAGACCCCTGGAAGGGGCGCGTACTGAAGCTTTCTTT
>TRBJ2-3|many|-|TRBV18
CASSPPREDTQYF
TGTGCCAGCTCACCACCGAGGGAAGATACGCAGTATTTT
>TRBJ2-3|few|TRBD2|TRBV27
CASSSRLAGRPDTQYF
TGTGCCAGCAGTTCCCGACTAGCGGGACGTCCAGATACGCAGTATTTT
>TRBJ1-4|many|TRBD1|TRBV10-3
CAISGGTGVNEKLFF
TGTGCCATCAGTGGAGGGACAGGGGTTAATGAAAAACTGTTTTTT
>TRBJ2-7|-|-|TRBV6-2/TRBV6-3
CASRSTSHEQYF
TGTGCCAGCAGATCCACTAGTCACGAGCAGTACTTC
>TRBJ1-1|many|-|TRBV12-3/TRBV12-4
CASSFTGNTEAFF
TGTGCCAGCAGTTTTACAGGGAACACTGAAGCTTTCTTT
>TRBJ1-1|many|TRBD1|TRBV6-5
CASSRWTGGATEAFF
TGTGCCAGCAGTCGCTGGACAGGGGGGGCCACTGAAGCTTTCTTT
>TRBJ2-7|-|-|TRBV4-1
CASSQDRASAYEQYF
TGCGCCAGCAGCCAAGATCGGGCTAGCGCCTACGAGCAGTACTTC
>TRBJ2-7|-|TRBD1|TRBV6-6
CASNNPRGRFEQYF
TGTGCCAGCAATAACCCCAGGGGGCGCTTCGAGCAGTACTTC
>TRBJ2-1|many|TRBD2|TRBV7-2
CASSYRTSGDNEQFF
TGTGCCAGCAGCTATAGGACTAGCGGGGACAATGAGCAGTTCTTC
>TRBJ2-6|many|-|TRBV7-3
CASSLPVGSGANVLTF
TGTGCCAGCAGCTTACCCGTGGGTTCTGGGGCCAACGTCCTGACTTTC
>TRBJ2-2|many|-|TRBV30
CAWSVSGGGELFF
TGTGCCTGGAGTGTATCGGGTGGAGGGGAGCTGTTTTTT
>TRBJ1-6|few|TRBD1|TRBV5-4
CASSLGDRGSPLHF
TGTGCCAGCAGCTTAGGGGACAGGGGTTCACCCCTCCACTTT
>TRBJ1-1|-|TRBD1|TRBV29-1
CSVLGQPNTEAFF
TGCAGCGTTTTGGGACAGCCGAACACTGAAGCTTTCTTT
>TRBJ2-1|few|-|TRBV6-2/TRBV6-3
CASGNSYNEQFF
TGTGCCAGCGGAAACTCCTACAATGAGCAGTTCTTC
>TRBJ2-7|many|-|TRBV11-2
CASSLASDEQYF
TGTGCCAGCAGCTTAGCGTCGGACGAGCAGTACTTC
>TRBJ2-1|many|-|TRBV11-2
CASSLDISLVNEQFF
TGTGCCAGCAGCTTAGATATATCATTGGTAAATGAGCAGTTCTTC
>TRBJ2-6|many|-|TRBV5-1
CASSLRTANSGANVLTF
TGCGCCAGCAGCTTAAGGACAGCCAACTCTGGGGCCAACGTCCTGACTTTC
>TRBJ2-1|many|TRBD1|TRBV11-3
CASSLAGGNYNEQFF
TGTGCCAGCAGCTTAGCAGGGGGAAACTACAATGAGCAGTTCTTC
>TRBJ2-2|many|TRBD1|TRBV29-1
CSAGVRTGTGELFF
TGCAGCGCAGGAGTCCGGACAGGCACCGGGGAGCTGTTTTTT
>TRBJ2-7|few|-|TRBV7-9
CASSLASVTSRAEQYF
TGTGCCAGCAGCTTAGCGAGCGTCACTTCAAGGGCCGAGCAGTACTTC
>TRBJ2-7|few|-|TRBV18
CASSPPTAYEQYF
TGTGCCAGCTCACCACCGACAGCCTACGAGCAGTACTTC
>TRBJ2-3|many|-|TRBV7-8
CASSSGRRTDTQYF
TGTGCCAGCAGTTCAGGCAGGAGGACAGATACGCAGTATTTT
>TRBJ1-3|many|-|TRBV5-1
CASSLAGTSGNTIYF
TGTGCCAGCAGTTTAGCAGGAACCTCTGGAAACACCATATATTTT
>TRBJ2-7|few|-|TRBV4-2
CASSQGSEQYF
TGTGCCAGCAGCCAAGGGTCCGAGCAGTACTTC
>TRBJ2-3|few|-|TRBV6-4
CASYPDRGRGLAGSSTDTQYF
TGTGCCAGCTACCCGGACAGGGGGCGAGGACTAGCGGGTTCTAGCACAGATACGCAGTATTTT
>TRBJ2-5|many|TRBD2|TRBV29-1
CTTRGSSGETQYF
TGCACCACCCGGGGGAGTAGCGGGGAGACCCAGTACTTC
>TRBJ2-7|many|-|TRBV14
CASRNGGNYEQYF
TGTGCCAGCAGGAATGGGGGGAACTACGAGCAGTACTTC
>TRBJ2-2|few|TRBD2|TRBV9
CASSAQLAGGLNTGELFF
TGTGCCAGCAGCGCCCAACTAGCGGGAGGACTGAACACCGGGGAGCTGTTTTTT